Listed here are 3 T cell receptor beta chains from one sample, sequenced in a study of OX40 agonist ivuxolimab in advanced cancers. TCRdb's table, derived via immunoSEQ multiplex PCR, lists solely in-frame clones and lacks some. The data hold about 69,000 clones, with 75% to 90% observed a single time. This material consisted of CD4+ or CD8+ T cells sorted from blood, taken in a trial of the OX40 agonist ivuxolimab. The receptor source for this set is an adult with an advanced solid tumor such as melanoma, head and neck, liver or kidney cancer.

The rearrangement joins TRBV28 to TRBJ1-1, with a tentative D call TRBD1 (5 bases). This CDR3 region has 16 residues. Germline CDR1 is MDHEN and CDR2 is SYDVKM. V dropped 4 bases and J dropped 7 bases, with 22 bases sitting between them. The CDR3 region is CASSYPQGGVSDEAFF. CDR3 bases: TGTGCCAGCAGTTACCCGCAGGGAGGGGTAAGTGATGAAGCTTTCTTT.

The CDR3 DNA reads as TGTGCCAGCAGTGCCGGACAGTCCGCCTACAATGAGCAGTTCTTC. It codes for CASSAGQSAYNEQFF. This chain uses TRBV6-1 with TRBJ2-1; D possibly corresponds to TRBD1 (6 bases). Trimming took off 4 bases at V and 2 bases at J, with 12 bases between the two ends. CDR1 is MNHNS and CDR2 is SASEGT in the germline V gene. The CDR3 extends over 15 amino acids.

V gene TRBV28 combines with J gene TRBJ2-5, with D perhaps TRBD2 (6 bases). The end of the DNA aligns better with TRBJ2-7, so the J call may be wrong. Germline V lookup: CDR1 MDHEN, CDR2 SYDVKM. The CDR3 is 15 amino acids. CDR3 protein: CASSLGGGFSYEQYF. The CDR3, as DNA: TGTGCCAGCAGTTTAGGTGGGGGGTTCTCCTACGAGCAGTACTTC.